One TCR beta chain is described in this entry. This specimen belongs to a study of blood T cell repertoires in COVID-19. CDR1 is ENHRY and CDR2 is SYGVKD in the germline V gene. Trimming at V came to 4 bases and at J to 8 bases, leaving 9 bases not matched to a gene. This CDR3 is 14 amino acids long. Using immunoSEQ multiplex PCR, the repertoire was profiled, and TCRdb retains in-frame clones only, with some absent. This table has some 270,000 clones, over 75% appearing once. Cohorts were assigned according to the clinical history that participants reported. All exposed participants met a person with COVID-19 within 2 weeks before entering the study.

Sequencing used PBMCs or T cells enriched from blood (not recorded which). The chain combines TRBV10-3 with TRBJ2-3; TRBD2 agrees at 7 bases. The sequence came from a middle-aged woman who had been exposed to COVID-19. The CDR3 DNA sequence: TGTGCCATCAGTGTTCAGCGGGGACGGGGTACGCAGTATTTT. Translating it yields CAISVQRGRGTQYF.